This TCR beta chain comes out of a study of cytomegalovirus exposure and HLA in healthy donors. It was with 60 Vbeta and 13 Jbeta primers that the PCR ran. TCRdb keeps only in-frame clones here, not all; method: immunoSEQ multiplex PCR. The table has under 150,000 clones, less than 85% seen once. Per germline, CDR1 LNHDA and CDR2 SQIVND (reference sequence). Trimming shortened V by 7 bases and J by 6 bases, and 9 bases separated the two germline ends. The CDR3 extends over 12 amino acids. This TCR was recovered from a man aged 35-49 years in good health and CMV-seropositive. This chain joins TRBV19 and TRBJ2-2, with D perhaps TRBD1 (5 bases). Sequencing input: PBMCs. As DNA, the CDR3 is TGTGCCAGTACCCAGGGTTCCGGGGAGCTGTTTTTT. Amino acid sequence: CASTQGSGELFF.